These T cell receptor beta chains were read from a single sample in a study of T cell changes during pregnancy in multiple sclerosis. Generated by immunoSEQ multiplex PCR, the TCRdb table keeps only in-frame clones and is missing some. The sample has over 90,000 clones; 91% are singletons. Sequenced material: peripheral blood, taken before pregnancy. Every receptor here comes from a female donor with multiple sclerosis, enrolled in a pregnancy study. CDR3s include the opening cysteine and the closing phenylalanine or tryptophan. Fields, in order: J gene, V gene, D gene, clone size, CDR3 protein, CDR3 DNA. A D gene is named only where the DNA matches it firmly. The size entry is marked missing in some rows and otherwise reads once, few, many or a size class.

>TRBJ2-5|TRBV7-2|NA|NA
CASSPEMLETQYF
TGTGCCAGCAGCCCTGAGATGTTAGAGACCCAGTACTTC
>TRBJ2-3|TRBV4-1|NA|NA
CASSQYKDRIGPSDTQYF
TGCGCCAGCAGCCAGTACAAAGACAGGATCGGGCCGTCAGATACGCAGTATTTT
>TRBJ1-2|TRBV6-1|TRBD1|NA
CASRDRGSYGYTF
TGTGCCAGCAGGGACAGGGGTAGCTATGGCTACACCTTC
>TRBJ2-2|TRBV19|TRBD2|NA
CASSTGTSDTGELFF
TGTGCCAGTAGCACAGGGACTAGCGACACCGGGGAGCTGTTTTTT
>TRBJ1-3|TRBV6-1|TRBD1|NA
CATLTGAGNTIYF
TGTGCCACCTTGACAGGGGCTGGAAACACCATATATTTT
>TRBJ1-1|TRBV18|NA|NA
CASSMANTEAFF
TGTGCCAGCTCGATGGCGAACACTGAAGCTTTCTTT
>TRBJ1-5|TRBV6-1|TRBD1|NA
CASRARTGEAQPQHF
TGTGCCAGCAGGGCACGGACAGGGGAGGCTCAGCCCCAGCATTTT
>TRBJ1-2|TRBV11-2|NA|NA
CASSVGVLPSYGYTF
TGTGCCAGCAGCGTGGGCGTCCTTCCGAGCTATGGCTACACCTTC
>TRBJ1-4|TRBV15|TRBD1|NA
CATTLTGGDEKLFF
TGTGCCACCACCCTCACAGGGGGCGACGAAAAACTGTTTTTT
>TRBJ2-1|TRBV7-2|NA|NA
CASSSRQVPYNEQFF
TGTGCCAGCAGCTCAAGGCAGGTTCCCTACAATGAGCAGTTCTTC
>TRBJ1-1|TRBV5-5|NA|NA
CASSFRRVNTEAFF
TGTGCCAGCAGCTTTCGCAGGGTGAACACTGAAGCTTTCTTT
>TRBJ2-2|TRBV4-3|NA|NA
CASSQEQANTGELFF
TGCGCCAGCAGCCAAGAACAGGCGAACACCGGGGAGCTGTTTTTT
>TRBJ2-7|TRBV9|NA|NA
CASSVGGLSYEQYF
TGTGCCAGCAGCGTAGGCGGGCTCTCCTACGAGCAGTACTTC
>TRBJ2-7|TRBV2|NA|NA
CASSVAPQQYF
TGTGCCAGCAGTGTGGCCCCACAGCAGTACTTC
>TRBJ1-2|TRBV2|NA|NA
CASSYDLTANYGYTF
TGTGCCAGCAGTTACGATCTAACAGCTAACTATGGCTACACCTTC
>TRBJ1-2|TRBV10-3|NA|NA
CAISEDGTLVGYTF
TGTGCCATCAGTGAAGATGGGACATTAGTAGGCTACACCTTC
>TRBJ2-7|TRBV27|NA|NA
CASSPTGFHEQYF
TGTGCCAGCAGTCCCACAGGGTTCCACGAGCAGTACTTC
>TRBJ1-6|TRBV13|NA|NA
CASSWLGPPYNSPLHF
TGTGCCAGCAGCTGGCTGGGGCCCCCCTATAATTCACCCCTCCACTTT
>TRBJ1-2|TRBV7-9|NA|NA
CASSLKQASIYGYTF
TGTGCCAGCAGCTTGAAACAGGCCTCAATCTATGGCTACACCTTC
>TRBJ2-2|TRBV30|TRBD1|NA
CACFLDRVDTGELFF
TGTGCCTGCTTTCTGGACAGGGTAGACACCGGGGAGCTGTTTTTT
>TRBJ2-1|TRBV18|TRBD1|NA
CASSPLTGPYNEQFF
TGTGCCAGCTCACCTTTGACAGGGCCTTACAATGAGCAGTTCTTC
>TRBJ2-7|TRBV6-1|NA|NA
CASSVTMDYVYEQYF
TGTGCCAGCAGTGTAACTATGGACTACGTCTACGAGCAGTACTTC
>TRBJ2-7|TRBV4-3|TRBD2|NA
CASSQGTSGGAIAGEQYF
TGCGCCAGCAGCCAAGGCACTAGCGGGGGGGCGATTGCCGGGGAGCAGTACTTC
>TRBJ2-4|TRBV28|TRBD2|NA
CASSLGEGIAKNIQYF
TGTGCCAGCAGTTTAGGGGAGGGGATCGCCAAAAACATTCAGTACTTC
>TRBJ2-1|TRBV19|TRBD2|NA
CASSISSSGGPSYNEQFF
TGTGCCAGTAGTATAAGTTCTAGCGGGGGGCCTTCCTACAATGAGCAGTTCTTC
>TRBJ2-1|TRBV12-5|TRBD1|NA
CASGADQQGHRFF
TGTGCTAGTGGTGCCGATCAACAGGGGCATCGGTTCTTC
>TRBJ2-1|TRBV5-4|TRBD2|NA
CASSSRTSGSNEQFF
TGTGCCAGCAGCTCGAGGACTAGCGGGAGCAATGAGCAGTTCTTC
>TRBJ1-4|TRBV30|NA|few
CAWSMGLFGKLFF
TGTGCCTGGAGTATGGGACTTTTTGGAAAACTGTTTTTT
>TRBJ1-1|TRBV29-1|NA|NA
CSAKNTEAFF
TGCAGCGCTAAGAACACTGAAGCTTTCTTT
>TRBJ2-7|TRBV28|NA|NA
CASSPSSYEQYF
TGTGCCAGCAGCCCTAGCTCCTACGAGCAGTACTTC
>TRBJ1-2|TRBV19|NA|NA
CASSIGQGIVSGYTF
TGTGCCAGTAGTATTGGGCAGGGTATCGTATCGGGCTACACCTTC
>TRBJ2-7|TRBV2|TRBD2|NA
CASSAEVGRNEQYF
TGTGCCAGCAGTGCGGAGGTCGGGAGGAACGAGCAGTACTTC
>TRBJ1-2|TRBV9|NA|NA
CASRGIGVNYGYTF
TGTGCCAGCAGGGGGATCGGGGTTAACTATGGCTACACCTTC
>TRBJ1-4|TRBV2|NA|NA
CASSQPRGWDEKLFF
TGTGCCAGCAGCCAACCCCGGGGGTGGGATGAAAAACTGTTTTTT
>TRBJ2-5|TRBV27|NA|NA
CASSSLKDSSWGETQYF
TGTGCCAGCAGTTCCCTCAAGGACAGTTCTTGGGGCGAGACCCAGTACTTC
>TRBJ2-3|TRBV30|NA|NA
CAWSVGGQSTDTQYF
TGTGCCTGGAGTGTCGGGGGACAGAGCACAGATACGCAGTATTTT
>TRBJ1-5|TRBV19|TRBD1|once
CASSIDRSGTGGSPGNQPQHF
TGTGCCAGTAGTATAGATCGGAGTGGGACAGGGGGGTCCCCGGGCAATCAGCCCCAGCATTTT
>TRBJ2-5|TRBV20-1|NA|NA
CSASAEGTQYF
TGCAGTGCTAGCGCGGAAGGGACCCAGTACTTC
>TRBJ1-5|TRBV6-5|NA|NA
CASRAQGNQPQHF
TGTGCCAGCAGGGCACAGGGTAATCAGCCCCAGCATTTT
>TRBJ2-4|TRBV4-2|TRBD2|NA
CASSQDKGLENIQYF
TGTGCCAGCAGCCAAGATAAAGGACTAGAGAACATTCAGTACTTC
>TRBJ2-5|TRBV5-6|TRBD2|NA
CASSFGGRPQETQYF
TGTGCCAGCAGCTTTGGCGGGAGACCACAAGAGACCCAGTACTTC
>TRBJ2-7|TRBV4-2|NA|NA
CASSQEGQAGTYEQYF
TGTGCCAGCAGCCAAGAGGGGCAGGCTGGCACCTACGAGCAGTACTTC